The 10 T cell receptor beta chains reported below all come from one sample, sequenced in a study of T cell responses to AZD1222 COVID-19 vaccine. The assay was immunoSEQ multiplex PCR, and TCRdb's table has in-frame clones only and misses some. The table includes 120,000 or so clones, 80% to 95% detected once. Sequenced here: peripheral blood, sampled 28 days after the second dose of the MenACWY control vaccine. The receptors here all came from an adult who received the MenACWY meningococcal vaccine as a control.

The CDR3 loop is CASSYGYRVYTF. The CDR3 DNA sequence: TGTGCCAGCAGTTACGGGTATCGTGTCTACACCTTC. V usage is TRBV6-2 or TRBV6-3 and J usage is TRBJ1-2; D remains unclear. The CDR3 extends over 12 amino acids. In germline, CDR1 is MNHEY, CDR2 SVGEGT. V dropped 2 bases and J dropped 10 bases, with 11 bases sitting between them.

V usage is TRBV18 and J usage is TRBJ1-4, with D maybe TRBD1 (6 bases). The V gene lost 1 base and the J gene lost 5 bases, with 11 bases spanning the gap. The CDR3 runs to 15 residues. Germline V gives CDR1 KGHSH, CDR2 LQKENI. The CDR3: CASSPRPGANEKLFF. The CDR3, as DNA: TGTGCCAGCTCACCACGGCCAGGGGCCAATGAAAAACTGTTTTTT.

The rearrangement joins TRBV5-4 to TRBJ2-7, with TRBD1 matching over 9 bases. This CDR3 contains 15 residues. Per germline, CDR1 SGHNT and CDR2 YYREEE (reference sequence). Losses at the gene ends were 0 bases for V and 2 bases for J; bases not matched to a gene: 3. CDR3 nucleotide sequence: TGTGCCAGCAGCTTGGCCGGGACAGGGACCTACGAGCAGTACTTC. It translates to CASSLAGTGTYEQYF. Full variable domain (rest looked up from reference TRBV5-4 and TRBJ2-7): ETGVTQSPTHLIKTRGQQVTLRCSSQSGHNTVSWYQQALGQGPQFIFQYYREEENGRGNFPPRFSGLQFPNYSSELNVNALELDDSALYLCASSLAGTGTYEQYFGPGTRLTVT.

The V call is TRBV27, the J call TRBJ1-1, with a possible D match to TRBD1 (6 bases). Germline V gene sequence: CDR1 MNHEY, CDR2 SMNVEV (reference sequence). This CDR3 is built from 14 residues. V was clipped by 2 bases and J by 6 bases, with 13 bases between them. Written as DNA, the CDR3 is TGTGCCAGCAGTTTACGGGGGGCGAGTGCTGAAGCTTTCTTT. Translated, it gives CASSLRGASAEAFF.

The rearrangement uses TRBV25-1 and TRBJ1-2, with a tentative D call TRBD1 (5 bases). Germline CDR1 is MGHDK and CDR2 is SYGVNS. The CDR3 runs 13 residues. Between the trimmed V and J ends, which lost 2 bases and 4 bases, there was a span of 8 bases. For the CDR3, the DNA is TGTGCCAGCAGTGAAGCAGGGCGCTATGGCTACACCTTC. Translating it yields CASSEAGRYGYTF.

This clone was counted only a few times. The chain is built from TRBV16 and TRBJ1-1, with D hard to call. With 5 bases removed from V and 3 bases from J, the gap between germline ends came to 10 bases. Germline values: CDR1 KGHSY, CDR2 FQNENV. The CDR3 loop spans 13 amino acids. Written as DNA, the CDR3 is TGTGCCAGCAGCTCAACACCGGACACTGAAGCTTTCTTT. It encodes CASSSTPDTEAFF.

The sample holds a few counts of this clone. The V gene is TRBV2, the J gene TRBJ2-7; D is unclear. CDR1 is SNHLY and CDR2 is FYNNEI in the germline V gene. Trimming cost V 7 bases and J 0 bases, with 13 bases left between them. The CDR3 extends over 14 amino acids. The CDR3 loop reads CASIRTPASYEQYF. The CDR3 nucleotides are TGTGCCAGCATTCGGACCCCCGCCTCCTACGAGCAGTACTTC.

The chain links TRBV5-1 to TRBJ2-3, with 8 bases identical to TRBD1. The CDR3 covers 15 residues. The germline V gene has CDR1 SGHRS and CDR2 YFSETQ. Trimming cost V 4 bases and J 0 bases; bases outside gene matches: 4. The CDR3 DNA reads TGCGCCAGCAGCGCGGGACAGGCCAGCACAGATACGCAGTATTTT. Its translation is CASSAGQASTDTQYF.

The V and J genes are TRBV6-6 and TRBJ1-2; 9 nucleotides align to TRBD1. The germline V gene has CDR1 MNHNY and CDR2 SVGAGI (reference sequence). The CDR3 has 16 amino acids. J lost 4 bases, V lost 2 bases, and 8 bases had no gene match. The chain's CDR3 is CASSYPFRTGVYGYTF. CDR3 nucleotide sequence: TGTGCCAGCAGTTACCCGTTCCGGACAGGGGTCTATGGCTACACCTTC.

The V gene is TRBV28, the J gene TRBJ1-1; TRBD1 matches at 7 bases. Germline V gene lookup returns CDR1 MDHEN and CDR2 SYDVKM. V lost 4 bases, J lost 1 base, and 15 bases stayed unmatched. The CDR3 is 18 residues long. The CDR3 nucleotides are TGTGCCAGCAGTTCAAAACCCAAACCTCGGACAGGGAACACTGAAGCTTTCTTT. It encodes CASSSKPKPRTGNTEAFF.